This T cell receptor beta chain is drawn from a study of CD8 T cells in ankylosing spondylitis. Findings and caveats of the study: From matched ankylosing spondylitis synovial fluid, disease-linked clones were reportedly recovered at significantly enriched levels. Earlier work had already found some motif variants in reactive arthritis synovial fluid and blood.

This clonotype was recorded many times. The target antigen is unknown. CDR1 and CDR2 from the germline V gene are SGHVS and FQNEAQ. V dropped 4 bases and J dropped 4; count of bases not matched to a gene: 9. CDR3 length: 15 amino acids. TCRdb called the 5' RACE reads again in MiXCR, with one record for every CDR3 protein. The table records 250,000 or so distinct CDR3 sequences, over 8.5% of them present only once. The receptor was derived from a male donor with ankylosing spondylitis or in good health (not recorded which). The chain uses TRBV7-8 and TRBJ2-5, with 7 bases lining up with TRBD2. Sequenced: blood, either unsorted or a sorted T cell fraction (not recorded which). The CDR3 reads CASSYSASGTETQYF. CDR3 sequence (DNA): TGTGCCAGCAGCTATTCCGCTAGCGGAACAGAGACCCAGTACTTC.